Listed below are T cell receptor beta chains from one sample, sequenced in a study of cytomegalovirus exposure and HLA in healthy donors. TCRdb keeps only in-frame clones here, not all; method: immunoSEQ multiplex PCR. In the table there are 99,000 or so clones, approximately 83% of which are singletons. Sequences were obtained from PBMCs. The receptors stem from a man aged 18 to 29 in good health and CMV-seronegative. Both conserved end residues are part of each CDR3. The D gene is left open where the match is weak. Clone size, where shown, is once, few, many, or a class for clones that have expanded.

v_call	j_call	clone_size	d_call	cdr3_nt	cdr3_aa
TRBV4-3	TRBJ2-1	NA	TRBD2	TGCGCCAGCAGCGCGCTAGCGGGAGGGTCGTACAATGAGCAGTTCTTC	CASSALAGGSYNEQFF
TRBV30	TRBJ1-1	NA	TRBD1	TGTGCCTGGGGGACAGTAATGAACACTGAAGCTTTCTTT	CAWGTVMNTEAFF
TRBV14	TRBJ2-7	NA	NA	TGTGCCAGCAGCCCATCAAACTACGAGCAGTACTTC	CASSPSNYEQYF
TRBV13	TRBJ1-2	NA	TRBD1	TGTGCCAGCAGCCGAGGGACAGGGCGGCCCGGCTACACCTTC	CASSRGTGRPGYTF
TRBV6-6	TRBJ2-7	NA	NA	TGTGCCAGCAGTTACGACGGGGGAAGGGAGCAGTACTTC	CASSYDGGREQYF
TRBV11-2	TRBJ2-1	NA	TRBD2	TGTGCCAGCAGCTTTTTTCCGGGACTAATCTCGGGTGAGCAGTTCTTC	CASSFFPGLISGEQFF
TRBV2	TRBJ1-3	NA	NA	TGTGCCAGCAGAGCAGGCTTCCCGGGGATATCTGGAAACACCATATATTTT	CASRAGFPGISGNTIYF
TRBV19	TRBJ2-7	once	NA	TGTGCCAGTAGTATAGGGCCAAACAGGAACAACTACGAGCAGTACTTC	CASSIGPNRNNYEQYF
TRBV4-1	TRBJ1-2	NA	NA	TGCGCCAGCAGCAGACAGACAGACAACTATGGCTACACCTTC	CASSRQTDNYGYTF
TRBV12-5	TRBJ1-2	NA	NA	TGTGCTAGCTCAACAGCCGGGGTTGGCTACACCTTC	CASSTAGVGYTF
TRBV27	TRBJ1-3	NA	NA	TGTGCCAGCAGTTTTGGGGGGACTGGAAACACCATATATTTT	CASSFGGTGNTIYF
TRBV7-2	TRBJ1-4	few	NA	TGTGCCAGCAGCCCAGGACAGTCAACTAATGAAAAACTGTTTTTT	CASSPGQSTNEKLFF
TRBV28	TRBJ2-7	NA	NA	TGTGCCAGCAGTTCCCATAGTGTCGGGTACTACGAGCAGTACTTC	CASSSHSVGYYEQYF
TRBV30	TRBJ2-7	once	NA	TGTGCCTGGAATGGCGGCTCCTACGAGCAGTACTTC	CAWNGGSYEQYF
TRBV28	TRBJ2-6	NA	NA	TGTGCCTCCTCCTCTGGGGGCGAACCCCCTAGGGCCAACGTCCTGACTTTC	CASSSGGEPPRANVLTF
TRBV11-2	TRBJ1-1	few	NA	TGTGCCAGCAGCTTAAACAGGGAAGCTTTCTTT	CASSLNREAFF
TRBV6-4	TRBJ2-3	NA	TRBD2	TGTGCCAGCAGTGAGGGGACTAGCGGGGGTTCCCACACAGATACGCAGTATTTT	CASSEGTSGGSHTDTQYF
TRBV11-2	TRBJ2-1	few	NA	TGTGCCAGCAGCTTCGGCAATGAGCAGTTCTTC	CASSFGNEQFF
TRBV7-2	TRBJ1-2	NA	NA	TGTGCCAGCAGCCTATACGGGGGGGGCTACACCTTC	CASSLYGGGYTF
TRBV5-1	TRBJ1-1	NA	NA	TGCGCCAGCAGCTTGACCGGGGGGACTGAAGCTTTCTTT	CASSLTGGTEAFF
TRBV11-2	TRBJ1-5	NA	NA	TGTGCCAGCAGCTATGACAGCTTCAATCAGCCCCAGCATTTT	CASSYDSFNQPQHF
TRBV30	TRBJ2-3	once	NA	TGTGCCTGGAATGACCTGAAAAGGGGTCCAGATACGCAGTATTTT	CAWNDLKRGPDTQYF
TRBV6-5	TRBJ2-1	NA	NA	TGTGCCAGCAGTTACTCGGACAGTTGGAATGAGCAGTTCTTC	CASSYSDSWNEQFF
TRBV5-4	TRBJ2-1	NA	NA	TGTGCCAGCAGCTTGAAGGGGGATGATGAGCAGTTCTTC	CASSLKGDDEQFF